This T cell receptor (beta chain) derives from a study of cytomegalovirus exposure and HLA in healthy donors. Study observations and caveats: Cytomegalovirus-associated status was assigned to about 160 TCR beta chains. Later, an analysis found that TCR clusters from the first cohort tended to co-occur in the roughly 130 validation repertoires. Testing in vitro showed three CMV-associated chains specific for CMV antigens.

Data came from immunoSEQ multiplex PCR; TCRdb stores just in-frame clones and leaves some out. The sample holds some 45,000 clones, 92% seen once. Concerning this clone itself: As yet, its antigen is unknown.

The CDR3 length is 12 residues. CDR1 and CDR2 from the germline V gene are SGHTA and FQGNSA. V trimming: 6 bases; J trimming: 8 bases; junction bases outside the gene matches: 5. The roughly 120-subject validation cohort, separate from the roughly 670-subject first cohort, included the donors. The receptor was derived from a man between 18 and 29 years old in good health and CMV-seronegative. The chain employs TRBV7-2 and TRBJ1-1; TRBD1 matches at 8 bases. Sequenced: PBMCs. The CDR3 nucleotides read TGTGCCAGCAGGCCTCCAGGGGGCGAAGCTTTCTTT. Translating gives CASRPPGGEAFF.